The T cell receptor (beta chain) described here comes from a study of lymphopenia after photon versus proton radiotherapy. Study-wide results and caveats: Post-nadir TCR diversity decline inversely tracked overall survival among those who died.

Of note for this clone: Its antigen is not identified.

V was trimmed by 0 bases and J by 8 bases, leaving 12 bases between them. Germline lookup yields CDR1 SGHDT and CDR2 YYEEEE. The CDR3 sequence is 14 residues long. The method was immunoSEQ multiplex PCR; TCRdb's version includes in-frame clones alone and lacks a portion of them. The table records roughly 45,000 clones, 85% of them present only once. The chain uses TRBV5-6 and TRBJ2-1; D remains ambiguous. Source: peripheral blood, taken from a patient treated with photon-based radiotherapy. This TCR was sampled from a man in his forties or fifties with gastric cancer. The chain's CDR3 is CASSLGPSVHEQFF. The DNA of the CDR3 is TGTGCCAGCAGCTTGGGACCCTCGGTCCATGAGCAGTTCTTC.